This T cell receptor (beta chain) was captured by sequencing in a study of CD8 T cells in ankylosing spondylitis. Study-level points and caveats: Disease-linked clones reportedly showed significant enrichment in matched ankylosing spondylitis synovial fluid. A motif in TCR beta, a set of about eight highly homologous variants, appeared characteristic of ankylosing spondylitis blood.

Generation of TCR beta libraries employed quantitative 5'-RACE incorporating molecular barcodes. TCRdb re-called the 5' RACE reads with MiXCR, one entry per CDR3 protein. Of 30,000 to 35,000 distinct CDR3 sequences in the sample, 30% were seen once. Germline values: CDR1 LNHDA, CDR2 SQIVND (reference sequence). V gave up 6 bases and J gave up 0 bases, with 8 bases separating them. The CDR3 covers 13 residues. Notes on this clonotype: Its antigen is undetermined.

The TCR comes from a male donor with ankylosing spondylitis. Specimen: synovial fluid, either unsorted or a sorted T cell fraction (not recorded which). The V and J genes are TRBV19 and TRBJ1-1; no definite D call. CDR3 sequence reads: CASRKGMNTEAFF. As DNA, the CDR3 is TGTGCCAGTAGGAAAGGGATGAACACTGAAGCTTTCTTT.